A selection of T cell receptor beta chains follows, all from one sample in a study of patients and donors after allogeneic stem cell transplantation. Using its own MiXCR run on the RT-PCR reads, TCRdb lists one record per CDR3 protein. This table holds roughly 200,000 distinct CDR3 sequences, over 30% found once. Sequenced input: blood, either unsorted or a sorted T cell fraction (not recorded which). The receptors stem from a human donor who was either an allogeneic HSCT recipient or a stem cell or donor lymphocyte infusion donor (not recorded which). It is not recorded whose cells these are; they may come from a transplant donor. The CDR3 runs from the conserved cysteine through the conserved F or W.

>TRBV19
CASSLEQGISGYTF
>TRBV4-1
CASSQEETGGGQPQHF
>TRBV12-3/TRBV12-4
CASSITGANQPQHF
>TRBV5-1
CASSLVSRVEETQYF
>TRBV7-8
CASSLPGGELFF
>TRBV7-8
CASSLGRVAQPQHF
>TRBV12-3/TRBV12-4
CASSFTTGYNYGYTF
>TRBV19
CASSQTEGPYNEQFF
>TRBV9
CASSVVETGVNEQFF
>TRBV12-3/TRBV12-4
CASNSLSRLQETQYF
>TRBV20-1
CSASLARGQPYEQYF
>TRBV5-1
CASRDRQGAMNTEAFF
>TRBV13
CASQVGGNTEAFF
>TRBV4-3
CASSQGSNSPLHF
>TRBV28
CASRVRYTEAFF
>TRBV20-1
CSARWTGRNEKLFF
>TRBV4-1
CASTPTARSGNTIYF
>TRBV5-1
CASSTDGRNSPLHF
>TRBV28
CASRPGGAVSNEQFF
>TRBV6-6
CASSYGTAILTPGYTF
>TRBV30
CAWSVYGGYNSPLHF
>TRBV20-1
CSASLSGRDTEAFF
>TRBV5-1
CASSPGGRVNTEAFF
>TRBV15
CATSSPRQGSSYEQYF
>TRBV5-1
CASSLKLAVTYEQYF
>TRBV29-1
CSVPDRGSTDTQYF
>TRBV24-1
CATSDRTGTGELFF
>TRBV7-2
CASSFDSSMNQPQHF
>TRBV10-3
CAISVGGAVDTQYF
>TRBV5-1
CASSPGTSFEAFF
>TRBV5-1
CASSLETVYGYTF
>TRBV4-1
CASSQDSQVYLNSPLHF
>TRBV29-1
CSVEFQGARTEAFF
>TRBV12-3/TRBV12-4
CASSFRQGRDEQFF
>TRBV6-1
CASSRTTNNQPQHF
>TRBV12-3/TRBV12-4
CASSLGVTGELFF